This T cell receptor beta chain appears in the sequencing data of a study of CD8 T cells in ankylosing spondylitis. Study-level findings and limits: Roughly 8 highly homologous variants formed a TCR beta motif that appeared characteristic of ankylosing spondylitis blood. Previous work reported some of these motif variants in the synovial fluid and blood of reactive arthritis. Clones tied to disease were said to be significantly enriched in matched ankylosing spondylitis synovial fluid. Peripheral blood samples showed relatively rare disease-linked clones, and these clones were CD8+.

This clonotype appeared a few times. The antigen is not known. Libraries for TCR beta were made by quantitative 5'-RACE with molecular barcodes. TCRdb used MiXCR to reprocess the 5' RACE reads, holding one entry per CDR3 protein. The sample carries roughly 440,000 distinct CDR3 sequences, under 20% recorded once. The length of the CDR3 is 15 residues. The ends were cut back, 0 bases at V and 0 bases at J, with 8 bases in the middle. Germline CDR1 MNHEY, CDR2 SVGAGI. This chain joins TRBV6-5 and TRBJ1-1, with D hard to call. This clonotype was sampled from a male donor with ankylosing spondylitis. Sequencing was carried out using blood, either unsorted or a sorted T cell fraction (not recorded which). The CDR3 reads CASSYSPSMNTEAFF. The CDR3 nucleotides read TGTGCCAGCAGTTACTCCCCCTCCATGAACACTGAAGCTTTCTTT.